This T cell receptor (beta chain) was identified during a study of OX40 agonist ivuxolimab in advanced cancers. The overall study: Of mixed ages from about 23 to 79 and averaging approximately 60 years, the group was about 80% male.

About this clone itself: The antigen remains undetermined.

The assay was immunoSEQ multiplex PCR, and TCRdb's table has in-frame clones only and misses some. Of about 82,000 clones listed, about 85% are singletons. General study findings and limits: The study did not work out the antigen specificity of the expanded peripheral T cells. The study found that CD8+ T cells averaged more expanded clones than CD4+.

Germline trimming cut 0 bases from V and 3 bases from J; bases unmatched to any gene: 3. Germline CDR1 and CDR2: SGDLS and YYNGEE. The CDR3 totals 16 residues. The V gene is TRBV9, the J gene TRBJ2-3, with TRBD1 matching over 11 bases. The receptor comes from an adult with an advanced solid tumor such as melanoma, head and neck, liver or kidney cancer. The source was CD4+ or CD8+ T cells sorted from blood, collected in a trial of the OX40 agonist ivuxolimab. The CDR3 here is CASSVVGTGGTDTQYF. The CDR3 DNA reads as TGTGCCAGCAGCGTAGTGGGGACAGGGGGAACAGATACGCAGTATTTT. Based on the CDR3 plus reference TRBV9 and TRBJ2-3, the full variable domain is DSGVTQTPKHLITATGQRVTLRCSPRSGDLSVYWYQQSLDQGLQFLIQYYNGEERAKGNILERFSAQQFPDLHSELNLSSLELGDSALYFCASSVVGTGGTDTQYFGPGTRLTVL.